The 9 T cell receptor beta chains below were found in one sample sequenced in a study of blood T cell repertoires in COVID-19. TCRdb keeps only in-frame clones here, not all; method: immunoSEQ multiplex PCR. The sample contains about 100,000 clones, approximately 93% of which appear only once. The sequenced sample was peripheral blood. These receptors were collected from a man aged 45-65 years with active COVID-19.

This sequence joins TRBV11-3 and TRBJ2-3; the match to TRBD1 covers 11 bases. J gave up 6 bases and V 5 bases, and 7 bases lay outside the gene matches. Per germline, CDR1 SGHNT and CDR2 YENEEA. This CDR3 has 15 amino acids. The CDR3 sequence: CASSLGQGGRDTQYF. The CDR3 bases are TGTGCCAGCAGCCTGGGACAGGGGGGTCGGGATACGCAGTATTTT.

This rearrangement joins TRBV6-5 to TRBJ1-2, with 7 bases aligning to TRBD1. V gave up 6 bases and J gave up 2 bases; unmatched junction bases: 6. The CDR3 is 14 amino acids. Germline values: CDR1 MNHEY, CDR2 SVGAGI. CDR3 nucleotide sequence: TGTGCCAGCAGCCCAGACAGGGAAAACTATGGCTACACCTTC. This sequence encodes CASSPDRENYGYTF.

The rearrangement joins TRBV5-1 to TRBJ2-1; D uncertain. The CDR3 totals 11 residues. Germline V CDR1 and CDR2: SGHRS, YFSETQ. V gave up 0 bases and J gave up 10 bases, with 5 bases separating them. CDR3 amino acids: CASSLVGEQFF. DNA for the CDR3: TGCGCCAGCAGCTTGGTTGGCGAGCAGTTCTTC.

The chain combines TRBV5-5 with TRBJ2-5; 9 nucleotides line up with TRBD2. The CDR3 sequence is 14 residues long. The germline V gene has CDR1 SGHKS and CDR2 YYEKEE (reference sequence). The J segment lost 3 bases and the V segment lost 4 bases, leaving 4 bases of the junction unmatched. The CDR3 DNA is TGTGCCAGCAGCAGGGGACTAGCTGAAGAGACCCAGTACTTC. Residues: CASSRGLAEETQYF.

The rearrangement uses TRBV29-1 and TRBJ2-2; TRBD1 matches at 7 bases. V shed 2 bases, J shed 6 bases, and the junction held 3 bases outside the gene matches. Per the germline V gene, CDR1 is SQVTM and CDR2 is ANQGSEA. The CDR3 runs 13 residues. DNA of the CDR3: TGCAGCGTTGAAAGACAGGGTGCCGGGGAGCTGTTTTTT. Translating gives CSVERQGAGELFF.

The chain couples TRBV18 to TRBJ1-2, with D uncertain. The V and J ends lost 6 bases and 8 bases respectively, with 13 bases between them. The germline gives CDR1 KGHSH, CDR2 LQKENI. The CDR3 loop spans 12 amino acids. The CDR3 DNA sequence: TGTGCCAGCTCTCTGGATCGCGGGGGCTACACCTTC. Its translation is CASSLDRGGYTF.

The CDR3 here is CASSQALYSNTGELFF. CDR3 nucleotides: TGCGCCAGCAGCCAAGCCTTGTACAGTAACACCGGGGAGCTGTTTTTT. The rearrangement links TRBV4-1 to TRBJ2-2, with no clear D. Germline CDR1 reads MGHRA; CDR2 reads YSYEKL. The CDR3 contains 16 residues. Deletions cut 1 base from V and 2 bases from J, with 11 bases between.

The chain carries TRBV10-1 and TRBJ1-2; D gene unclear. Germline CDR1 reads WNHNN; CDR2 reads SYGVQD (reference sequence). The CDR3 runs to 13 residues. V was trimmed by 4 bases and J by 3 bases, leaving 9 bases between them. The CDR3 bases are TGCGCCAGCAGTGGAGTCGGGGACTATGGCTACACCTTC. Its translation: CASSGVGDYGYTF.

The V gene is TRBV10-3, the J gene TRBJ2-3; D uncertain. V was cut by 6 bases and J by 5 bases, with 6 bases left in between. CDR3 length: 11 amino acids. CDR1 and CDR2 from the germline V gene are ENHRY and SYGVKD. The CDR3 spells CAIRTGDTQYF. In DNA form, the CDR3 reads TGTGCCATCAGAACGGGAGATACGCAGTATTTT.